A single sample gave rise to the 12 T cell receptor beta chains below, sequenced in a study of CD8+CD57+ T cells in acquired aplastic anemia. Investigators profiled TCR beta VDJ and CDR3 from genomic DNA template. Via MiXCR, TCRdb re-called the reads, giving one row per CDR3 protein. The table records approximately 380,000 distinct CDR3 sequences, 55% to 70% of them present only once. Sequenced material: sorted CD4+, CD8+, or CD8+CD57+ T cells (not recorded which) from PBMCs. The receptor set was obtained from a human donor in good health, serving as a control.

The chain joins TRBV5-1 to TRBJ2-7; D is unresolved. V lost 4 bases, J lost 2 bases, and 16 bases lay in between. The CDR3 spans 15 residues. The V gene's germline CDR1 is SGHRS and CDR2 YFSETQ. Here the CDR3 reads CASSPGFQTPYEQYF. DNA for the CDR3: TGCGCCAGCAGCCCCGGCTTTCAGACCCCCTACGAGCAGTACTTC.

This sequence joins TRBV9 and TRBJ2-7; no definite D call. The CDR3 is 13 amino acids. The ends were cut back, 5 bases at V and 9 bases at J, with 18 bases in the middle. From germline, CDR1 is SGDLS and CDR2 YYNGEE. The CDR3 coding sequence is TGTGCCAGCAGGCCATGCACCGCTAATGCGCAGTACTTC. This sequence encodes CASRPCTANAQYF.

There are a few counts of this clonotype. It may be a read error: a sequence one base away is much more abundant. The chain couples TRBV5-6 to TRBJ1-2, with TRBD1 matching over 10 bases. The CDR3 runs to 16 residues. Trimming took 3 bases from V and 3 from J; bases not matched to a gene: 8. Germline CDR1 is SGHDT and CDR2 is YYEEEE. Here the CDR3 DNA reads TGTGCCAGCAGCTCGGCGACAGGGGGCATTGACTATGGCTACACCTTC. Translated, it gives CASSSATGGIDYGYTF.

The CDR3 spells CASSYQGIGSPLHF. As DNA, the CDR3 is TGTGCCAGTAGTTACCAGGGGATCGGTTCACCCCTCCACTTT. The chain links TRBV19 to TRBJ1-6; D is perhaps TRBD1 (6 bases). Germline V gene sequence: CDR1 LNHDA, CDR2 SQIVND (reference sequence). The germline V and J ends were trimmed by 5 bases and 9 bases, with 14 bases remaining between them. The CDR3 is made up of 14 amino acids.

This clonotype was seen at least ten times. The CDR3 protein is CASIRGEAGQETQYF. The CDR3 DNA reads TGTGCCAGCATCAGAGGGGAGGCGGGGCAAGAGACCCAGTACTTC. The chain has TRBV7-8 and TRBJ2-5; perhaps TRBD2 as D (6 bases). CDR3 length equals 15 residues. Germline V CDR1 and CDR2: SGHVS, FQNEAQ. Trimming removed 7 bases from V and 2 bases from J, with 17 bases in between.

The CDR3 DNA reads TGTGCCAGCAGCTCCAAGGGCAGGCTAACAAATACGCAGTATTTT. It encodes CASSSKGRLTNTQYF. The V gene is TRBV7-2, the J gene TRBJ2-3, with unresolved D. The length of the CDR3 is 15 residues. Germline V gene sequence: CDR1 SGHTA, CDR2 FQGNSA. The germline V and J ends were trimmed by 4 bases and 7 bases, with 18 bases remaining between them.

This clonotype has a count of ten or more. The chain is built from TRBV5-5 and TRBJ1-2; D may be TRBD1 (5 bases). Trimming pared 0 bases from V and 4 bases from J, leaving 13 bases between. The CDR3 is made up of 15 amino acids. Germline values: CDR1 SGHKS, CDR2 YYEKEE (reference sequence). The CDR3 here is CASSLALRVGYGYTF. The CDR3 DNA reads TGTGCCAGCAGCTTGGCTCTCAGGGTTGGCTATGGCTACACCTTC.

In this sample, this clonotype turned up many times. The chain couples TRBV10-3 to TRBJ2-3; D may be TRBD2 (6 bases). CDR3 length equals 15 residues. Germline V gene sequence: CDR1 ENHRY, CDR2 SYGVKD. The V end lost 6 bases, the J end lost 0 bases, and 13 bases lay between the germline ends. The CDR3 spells CAISPASASTDTQYF. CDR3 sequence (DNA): TGTGCCATCAGCCCGGCTAGCGCTAGCACAGATACGCAGTATTTT.

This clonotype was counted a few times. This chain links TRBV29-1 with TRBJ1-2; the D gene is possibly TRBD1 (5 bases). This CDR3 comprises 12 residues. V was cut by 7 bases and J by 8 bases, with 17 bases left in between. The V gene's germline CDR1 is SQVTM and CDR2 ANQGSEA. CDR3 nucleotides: TGCAGCGCCCGATCAGGGCAGGGAGGCTACACCTTC. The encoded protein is CSARSGQGGYTF.

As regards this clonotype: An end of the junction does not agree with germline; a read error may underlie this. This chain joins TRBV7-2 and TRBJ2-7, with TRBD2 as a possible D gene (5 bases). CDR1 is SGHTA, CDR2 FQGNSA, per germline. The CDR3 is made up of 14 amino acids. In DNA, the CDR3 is TGTACTTACAGTAGGTGGGCTACAACCTCGGTTCGGGGCTTC. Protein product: CTYSRWATTSVRGF.

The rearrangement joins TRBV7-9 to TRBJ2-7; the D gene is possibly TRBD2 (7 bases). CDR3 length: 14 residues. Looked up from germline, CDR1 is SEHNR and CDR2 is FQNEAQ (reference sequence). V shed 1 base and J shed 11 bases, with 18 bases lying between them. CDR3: CASSLEGGPYVKYF. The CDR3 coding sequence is TGTGCCAGCAGCTTAGAGGGGGGGCCCTACGTCAAGTACTTC.

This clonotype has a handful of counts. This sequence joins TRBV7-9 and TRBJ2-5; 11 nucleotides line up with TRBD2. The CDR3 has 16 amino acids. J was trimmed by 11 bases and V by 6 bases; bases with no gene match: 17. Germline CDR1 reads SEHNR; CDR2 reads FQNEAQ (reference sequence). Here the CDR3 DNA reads TGTGCCAGCAGTTACTCGTCTAGCGGGGGGTACAATGAGCAGTACTTC. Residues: CASSYSSSGGYNEQYF. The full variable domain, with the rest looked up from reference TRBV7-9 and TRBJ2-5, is DTGVSQNPRHKITKRGQNVTFRCDPISEHNRLYWYRQTLGQGPEFLTYFQNEAQLEKSRLLSDRFSAERPKGSFSTLEIQRTEQGDSAMYLCASSYSSSGGYNEQYFGPGTRLLVL.